These T cell receptor beta chains were read from a single sample in a study of cytomegalovirus exposure and HLA in healthy donors. TCRdb keeps only in-frame clones here, not all; method: immunoSEQ multiplex PCR. Among roughly 140,000 clones listed, roughly 80% were seen once. Sample: PBMCs. All receptors derive from a man in his forties or fifties in good health and CMV-seronegative. Each CDR3 is given with its conserved first and last residue. D genes are given only for firm matches. Expanded clones are given a class, and other clones once, few, many or no size at all.

CASSLGGLAGGQETQYF	TGTGCCAGCAGCTTAGGTGGCTTAGCGGGGGGGCAAGAGACCCAGTACTTC	.	TRBD2	TRBV7-2	TRBJ2-5
CASSFIAQGNQPQHF	TGTGCCAGCAGTTTTATAGCGCAGGGCAATCAGCCCCAGCATTTT	.	.	TRBV28	TRBJ1-5
CASRPGQVFEKLFF	TGTGCCAGCAGACCGGGACAGGTTTTTGAAAAACTGTTTTTT	.	TRBD1	TRBV6-5	TRBJ1-4
CASSPSQGPYGYTF	TGTGCCAGTAGTCCGTCCCAGGGTCCCTATGGCTACACCTTC	.	.	TRBV19	TRBJ1-2
CASSLGETRGQETQYF	TGTGCCAGCAGCTTAGGGGAGACTAGGGGACAAGAGACCCAGTACTTC	.	.	TRBV7-9	TRBJ2-5
CASSLKTGGEQYF	TGCGCCAGCAGCTTAAAGACAGGGGGCGAGCAGTACTTC	.	TRBD1	TRBV5-1	TRBJ2-7
CASSLAATGNTIYF	TGCGCCAGCAGCTTGGCCGCGACAGGAAACACCATATATTTT	.	.	TRBV5-1	TRBJ1-3
CASSYGYRSMNTEAFF	TGTGCCAGCAGTTATGGGTATAGGAGCATGAACACTGAAGCTTTCTTT	once	.	TRBV6-5	TRBJ1-1
CASSEIAPNTGELFF	TGCGCCAGCAGTGAGATAGCACCTAACACCGGGGAGCTGTTTTTT	.	.	TRBV10-1	TRBJ2-2
CASSYPGQETQYF	TGTGCCAGCAGTTACCCAGGGCAAGAGACCCAGTACTTC	.	.	TRBV6-5	TRBJ2-5
CASSQSIRQGAGPGSYEQYF	TGCGCCAGCAGTCAATCGATCAGACAGGGGGCAGGGCCTGGCTCCTACGAGCAGTACTTC	.	TRBD1	TRBV23-1	TRBJ2-7
CASSSNGETQYF	TGCGCCAGCAGCTCAAACGGGGAGACCCAGTACTTC	.	.	TRBV5-1	TRBJ2-5
CASSLGQNTEAFF	TGTGCCAGCAGCTTGGGACAGAACACTGAAGCTTTCTTT	.	.	TRBV13	TRBJ1-1
CSVGRGGTGELFF	TGCAGCGTTGGGAGAGGAGGCACCGGGGAGCTGTTTTTT	.	.	TRBV29-1	TRBJ2-2
CASSRDRVQETQYF	TGTGCCAGCAGCCGGGACAGGGTACAAGAGACCCAGTACTTC	.	TRBD1	TRBV5-6	TRBJ2-5
CASSSNRGKAAFF	TGTGCCAGCAGTTCAAACAGGGGCAAGGCGGCTTTCTTT	few	TRBD1	TRBV6-5	TRBJ1-1